This T cell receptor beta chain came from a study of neoadjuvant anti-PD-1 for oral cavity cancer. Study results and limitations: Post-treatment tumors with larger preexisting clones showed more shrinkage.

Notes on this clone: Its antigen remains unidentified.

Tumor libraries mostly used about 5.1 ug genomic DNA, two replicates each. Repertoires were generated with immunoSEQ multiplex PCR, while TCRdb's copy carries only in-frame clones and drops some. The sample has about 5,700 clones; just under 60% are singletons. Germline assignment: CDR1 MDHEN and CDR2 SYDVKM. The V and J ends lost 5 bases and 6 bases, in that order; junction bases with no gene match: 13. The CDR3 is made up of 16 amino acids. This TCR derives from a person aged 40 to 85 with oral cavity squamous cell carcinoma. The V and J genes are TRBV28 and TRBJ2-3; 8 bases fit TRBD1. The sample in question was tumor tissue, obtained before nivolumab (anti-PD-1) treatment. CDR3 sequence: CASSPIGQGEEDTQYF. CDR3 coding DNA: TGTGCCAGCAGTCCTATCGGACAGGGTGAAGAGGATACGCAGTATTTT.